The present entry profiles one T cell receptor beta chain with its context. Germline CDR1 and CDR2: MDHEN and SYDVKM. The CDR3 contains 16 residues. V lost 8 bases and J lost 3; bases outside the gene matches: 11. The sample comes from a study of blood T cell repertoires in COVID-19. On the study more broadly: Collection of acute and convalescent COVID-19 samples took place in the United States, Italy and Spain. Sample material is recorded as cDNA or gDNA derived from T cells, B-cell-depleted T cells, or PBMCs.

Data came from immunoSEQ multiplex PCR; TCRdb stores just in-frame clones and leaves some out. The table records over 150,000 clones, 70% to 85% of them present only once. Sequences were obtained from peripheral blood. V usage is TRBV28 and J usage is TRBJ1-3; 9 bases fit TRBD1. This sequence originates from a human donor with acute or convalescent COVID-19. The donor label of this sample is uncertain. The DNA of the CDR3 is TGTGCCAGCGGGGGGGCGGACAGGGGACTTGGAAACACCATATATTTT. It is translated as CASGGADRGLGNTIYF.